These 8 T cell receptor beta chains share one sample of origin, sequenced in a study of blood T cell repertoires in COVID-19. The table came from immunoSEQ multiplex PCR; TCRdb's copy has only in-frame clones and leaves some out. The sample lists 130,000 to 150,000 clones, around 80% seen once, with 10% to 15% in the top ten. Sequencing was performed on peripheral blood. The source is a man aged 55 to 70 with active or convalescent COVID-19.

V gene TRBV6-5 combines with J gene TRBJ2-7; D remains unclear. The V gene's germline CDR1 is MNHEY and CDR2 SVGAGI. Trimming stripped 2 bases from V and 3 bases from J, with 5 bases between. The CDR3 has 12 residues. Here the CDR3 DNA reads TGTGCCAGCAGTTACCCCCACTACGAGCAGTACTTC. Translation: CASSYPHYEQYF.

This chain connects TRBV5-1 to TRBJ2-3; a possible D gene is TRBD2 (6 bases). This CDR3 region has 14 residues. Per the germline V gene, CDR1 is SGHRS and CDR2 is YFSETQ. Trimming removed 5 bases at V and 3 bases at J, with 13 bases between. CDR3 DNA sequence: TGCGCCAGCAGAGGCGGGACCACGACAGATACGCAGTATTTT. As protein: CASRGGTTTDTQYF.

This clone was seen a handful of times. This CDR3 is also generated by other DNA sequences in the sample. V gene TRBV9 combines with J gene TRBJ2-7; 10 nucleotides match TRBD2. The CDR3 is 16 residues long. Germline V gene data show CDR1 as SGDLS and CDR2 as YYNGEE. The V gene end was trimmed by 2 bases and the J gene end by 0 bases; junction bases not matched to a gene: 5. The CDR3 spells CASSVGLAEISYEQYF. CDR3 coding DNA: TGTGCCAGCAGCGTCGGACTAGCGGAGATCTCCTACGAGCAGTACTTC.

This clone was detected a few times. V is TRBV18 and J is TRBJ2-7; D is perhaps TRBD2 (7 bases). Germline assignment: CDR1 KGHSH and CDR2 LQKENI. V lost 10 bases and J 5 bases, leaving 15 bases between the germline ends. This CDR3 comprises 12 residues. As DNA, the CDR3 is TGTGCCACCAATCGGGGGGCCCACGAGCAGTACTTC. This gives the protein CATNRGAHEQYF.

This clone was detected a few times. The CDR3 region has the DNA TGTGCCAGCTCACCACCAATCGGGTCGGGTATCGAGCAGTACTTC. This sequence encodes CASSPPIGSGIEQYF. This chain uses TRBV18 with TRBJ2-7, with D hard to call. Germline loops: CDR1 KGHSH, CDR2 LQKENI. V lost 0 bases to trimming and J lost 6 bases, with 15 bases between them. This CDR3 has 15 amino acids.

The chain uses TRBV7-9 and TRBJ2-1, with 12 bases aligning to TRBD2. The V gene end was trimmed by 4 bases and the J gene end by 9 bases; junction bases not matched to a gene: 7. From germline, CDR1 is SEHNR and CDR2 FQNEAQ (reference sequence). The CDR3 is 15 residues long. The CDR3 bases are TGTGCCAGCAGCTCCCCGGGACTAGCGGGTGGTGAGCAGTTCTTC. Encoded protein: CASSSPGLAGGEQFF.

The chain links TRBV28 to TRBJ1-2; D uncertain. The CDR3 is 13 residues long. The germline V gene encodes CDR1 MDHEN and CDR2 SYDVKM. Trimming pared 7 bases from V and 7 bases from J, leaving 16 bases between. CDR3 sequence (DNA): TGTGCCAGCACCCGAGGGCTGGCATTTGGCTACACCTTC. Translation: CASTRGLAFGYTF.

CDR3 DNA: TGTGCCAGCAGTCCCGGGGGGGCAGCGGCTGACAATGAGCAGTTCTTC. This sequence encodes CASSPGGAAADNEQFF. V is TRBV6-2 or TRBV6-3 and J is TRBJ2-1; 8 bases agree with TRBD2. V gave up 5 bases and J gave up 5 bases; unmatched junction bases: 11. The CDR3 loop spans 16 amino acids. Germline CDR1 reads MNHEY; CDR2 reads SVGEGT.